This T cell receptor (beta chain) is from a study of sequential checkpoint blockade in melanoma. Generated by immunoSEQ multiplex PCR, the TCRdb table keeps only in-frame clones and is missing some. The sample includes about 12,000 clones, roughly 65% seen only once; the top ten take 20% to 25%. Germline V gives CDR1 SGDLS, CDR2 YYNGEE. The CDR3 is made up of 15 amino acids. V dropped 6 bases and J dropped 3; count of bases not matched to a gene: 8. Indicated treatment: randomized to nivolumab then ipilimumab (arm A) or the reverse (arm B). The input for sequencing was CD8+ T cells sorted from blood (inferred from file names), taken from a patient given nivolumab and ipilimumab in sequence. The receptor was isolated from a human donor with melanoma. The rearrangement joins TRBV9 to TRBJ2-7, with 11 bases that match TRBD1. The CDR3 reads CASTAGQGAVYEQYF. CDR3 in DNA: TGTGCCAGCACCGCAGGACAGGGGGCAGTCTACGAGCAGTACTTC.